The 21 T cell receptor beta chains reported below all come from one sample, sequenced in a study of blood T cell repertoires in COVID-19. Libraries were prepared by immunoSEQ multiplex PCR; TCRdb keeps only in-frame clonotypes and omits some of them. The sample shows 30,000 to 40,000 clones, 80% to 90% of them seen only once. The specimen was peripheral blood. These receptors were collected from an elderly woman with active or convalescent COVID-19.

The chain is built from TRBV28 and TRBJ2-3; 7 nucleotides agree with TRBD1. The germline gives CDR1 MDHEN, CDR2 SYDVKM. The CDR3 sequence is 14 residues long. Trimming cost V 8 bases and J 5 bases; bases outside gene matches: 10. CDR3 residues: CASALRDRKDTQYF. The DNA for the CDR3 is TGTGCCAGCGCCCTCCGGGACAGAAAAGATACGCAGTATTTT.

The rearrangement links TRBV5-1 to TRBJ2-5; TRBD2 agrees at 9 bases. CDR1 is SGHRS and CDR2 is YFSETQ in the germline V gene. Germline trimming cut 1 base from V and 4 bases from J; bases unmatched to any gene: 8. This CDR3 has 16 amino acids. The CDR3 here is CASSLLVAGEGETQYF. In DNA form, the CDR3 reads TGCGCCAGCAGCTTGCTGGTAGCGGGGGAAGGAGAGACCCAGTACTTC.

This clone has just a few counts. CDR3 nucleotide sequence: TGTGCCAGCAGCCTTACGGGACAGGGGATGCACGAGCAGTACTTC. Translated, it gives CASSLTGQGMHEQYF. This rearrangement joins TRBV6-5 to TRBJ2-7; 10 nucleotides line up with TRBD1. The CDR3 spans 15 residues. V lost 6 bases, J lost 5 bases, and 10 bases stayed unmatched. Germline CDR1 MNHEY, CDR2 SVGAGI.

The chain uses TRBV4-2 and TRBJ2-7; 8 bases align to TRBD2. The CDR3 is 16 residues long. The V segment lost 4 bases and the J segment 2 bases; nucleotides outside the gene matches: 10. CDR1 is LGHNA, CDR2 YNFKEQ, per germline. For the CDR3, the DNA is TGTGCCAGCAGCCCTCGAGGTAGCGGGGATACCTACGAGCAGTACTTC. It translates to CASSPRGSGDTYEQYF.

The count of this clone is one. This chain joins TRBV6-6 and TRBJ1-5; D not certain. CDR1 and CDR2 (germline): MNHNY, SVGAGI (reference sequence). This CDR3 has 12 residues. V lost 3 bases and J 6 bases, leaving 6 bases between the germline ends. The CDR3 loop is CASSYPGQPQHF. In nucleotides, the CDR3 is TGTGCCAGCAGTTATCCAGGTCAGCCCCAGCATTTT.

J is TRBJ2-3 and V is TRBV7-8; D unclear. Germline V lookup: CDR1 SGHVS, CDR2 FQNEAQ. The V end was cut by 5 bases, the J end by 6 bases, with 9 bases between. The CDR3 is 12 amino acids. The CDR3 is CASSTGSDTQYF. CDR3 coding DNA: TGTGCCAGCAGCACGGGTAGCGATACGCAGTATTTT.

This rearrangement joins TRBV5-4 to TRBJ1-2, with D uncertain. V was cut by 0 bases and J by 0 bases, with 6 bases left in between. Germline V lookup: CDR1 SGHNT, CDR2 YYREEE (reference sequence). The length of the CDR3 is 14 residues. Here the CDR3 reads CASSLVGTNYGYTF. CDR3 DNA: TGTGCCAGCAGCTTGGTTGGCACTAACTATGGCTACACCTTC.

J is TRBJ1-5 and V is TRBV19; D not certain. The CDR3 length is 12 residues. Trimming removed 5 bases at V and 7 bases at J, with 9 bases between. CDR1 and CDR2 (germline): LNHDA, SQIVND (reference sequence). CDR3 in DNA: TGTGCCAGTAGTCCTGTCGAGCAGCCCCAGCATTTT. Protein sequence: CASSPVEQPQHF.

This chain joins TRBV3-1 (or the pseudogene TRBV3-2) and TRBJ1-1, with D perhaps matching TRBD1 (5 bases). Trimming removed 4 bases from V and 4 bases from J, with 13 bases in between. This CDR3 region has 14 residues. The germline V gene encodes CDR1 LGHDT and CDR2 YNNKEL (reference sequence). In DNA, the CDR3 is TGTGCCAGCAGCCCCCGGGGGAGGGCCACTGAAGCTTTCTTT. Amino acids: CASSPRGRATEAFF.

This chain connects TRBV19 to TRBJ2-5, with 8 nucleotides matching TRBD2. This CDR3 spans 17 amino acids. CDR1 and CDR2 from the germline V gene are LNHDA and SQIVND (reference sequence). V lost 0 bases and J lost 2; bases outside the gene matches: 8. CDR3 bases: TGTGCCAGTAGTATAGATCCCCCTACTAGCGGTCAAGAGACCCAGTACTTC. The encoded protein is CASSIDPPTSGQETQYF.

The rearrangement links TRBV7-2 to TRBJ2-7; 8 bases are a match to TRBD1. Trimming at V came to 4 bases and at J to 2 bases, leaving 16 bases not matched to a gene. Germline V gene data show CDR1 as SGHTA and CDR2 as FQGNSA. CDR3 length equals 18 residues. Written as DNA, the CDR3 is TGTGCCAGCAGCTCCCAAGCCTCTGCCCCGGGACAGGCCTACGAGCAGTACTTC. This gives the protein CASSSQASAPGQAYEQYF.

The chain employs TRBV7-9 and TRBJ2-3; possibly TRBD2 for D (5 bases). The CDR3 is made up of 17 amino acids. Germline lookup yields CDR1 SEHNR and CDR2 FQNEAQ (reference sequence). V shed 1 base and J shed 2 bases, with 16 bases lying between them. The CDR3 spells CASSLGRGSPSTDTQYF. The CDR3, as DNA: TGTGCCAGCAGCTTAGGTCGAGGGAGTCCATCCACAGATACGCAGTATTTT.

The V and J genes are TRBV28 and TRBJ2-1, with a possible D match to TRBD2 (6 bases). This CDR3 has 14 residues. The V gene's germline CDR1 is MDHEN and CDR2 SYDVKM. Trimming took 7 bases from V and 11 from J, leaving 21 bases between them. CDR3 in amino acids: CASNSAAVAVKQFF. CDR3 sequence (DNA): TGTGCCAGCAACTCCGCCGCGGTAGCGGTAAAGCAGTTCTTC.

This chain joins TRBV7-8 and TRBJ1-3; perhaps TRBD1 as D (6 bases). This CDR3 comprises 16 residues. CDR1 is SGHVS, CDR2 FQNEAQ, per germline. V lost 5 bases and J lost 0, with 14 bases in between. DNA for the CDR3: TGTGCCAGCAGCCCAATGGGACAAAACTCTGGAAACACCATATATTTT. This sequence encodes CASSPMGQNSGNTIYF.

As DNA, the CDR3 is TGTGCCAGCAGCTTAGGATCCCCTGCGGGACTTTCGGAGACCCAGTACTTC. This codes for CASSLGSPAGLSETQYF. The chain recombines TRBV7-2 with TRBJ2-5; a possible D gene is TRBD2 (6 bases). The V and J ends lost 1 base and 5 bases respectively, with 20 bases between them. Germline CDR1 and CDR2: SGHTA and FQGNSA. CDR3 length: 17 residues.

This CDR3 is CASSLGGERGQPQHF. DNA of the CDR3: TGCGCCAGCAGCCTGGGGGGGGAACGGGGCCAGCCCCAGCATTTT. The rearrangement joins TRBV5-1 to TRBJ1-5; the D gene is possibly TRBD1 (5 bases). The CDR3 length is 15 residues. The V gene lost 4 bases and the J gene lost 7 bases, with 18 bases spanning the gap. Per the germline V gene, CDR1 is SGHRS and CDR2 is YFSETQ. Complete variable domain (other parts from reference TRBV5-1 and TRBJ1-5): KAGVTQTPRYLIKTRGQQVTLSCSPISGHRSVSWYQQTPGQGLQFLFEYFSETQRNKGNFPGRFSGRQFSNSRSEMNVSTLELGDSALYLCASSLGGERGQPQHFGDGTRLSIL.

The chain couples TRBV7-2 to TRBJ2-2, with a tentative D call TRBD1 (5 bases). The CDR3 covers 15 residues. The germline gives CDR1 SGHTA, CDR2 FQGNSA. Trimming shortened V by 3 bases and J by 0 bases, and 8 bases separated the two germline ends. The CDR3 nucleotides read TGTGCCAGCAGCTTCCAGGGTTCGAACACCGGGGAGCTGTTTTTT. Translating gives CASSFQGSNTGELFF.

The V call is TRBV2, the J call TRBJ1-3, with D possibly TRBD1 on 5 matching bases. V was cut by 2 bases and J by 2 bases, with 7 bases left in between. The CDR3 contains 14 residues. The germline V gene encodes CDR1 SNHLY and CDR2 FYNNEI. CDR3 nucleotide sequence: TGTGCCAGCAGTGAACAAGGGGCTGGAAACACCATATATTTT. It yields the protein CASSEQGAGNTIYF.

The chain joins TRBV6-6 to TRBJ1-6, with D uncertain. CDR1 and CDR2 (germline): MNHNY, SVGAGI (reference sequence). There are 18 residues in the CDR3. Trimming pared 5 bases from V and 0 bases from J, leaving 17 bases between. In DNA form, the CDR3 reads TGTGCCAGCAGTCTTACTCGAAGCCCGAGCTCCTATAATTCACCCCTCCACTTT. Its translation is CASSLTRSPSSYNSPLHF.

The sample holds one count of this clone. The rearrangement links TRBV13 to TRBJ1-6; D uncertain. The V end was cut by 5 bases, the J end by 12 bases, with 14 bases between. Germline V CDR1 and CDR2: PRHDT, FYEKMQ (reference sequence). This CDR3 region has 13 residues. CDR3 amino acids: CASSPQPPGPLHF. CDR3 bases: TGTGCCAGCAGCCCACAGCCACCCGGACCCCTCCACTTT.

The chain uses TRBV9 and TRBJ2-5, with D possibly being TRBD2 (6 bases). Germline V gives CDR1 SGDLS, CDR2 YYNGEE. This CDR3 has 15 amino acids. The V end was cut by 0 bases, the J end by 5 bases, with 14 bases between. CDR3: CASSVGGGGPETQYF. Written as DNA, the CDR3 is TGTGCCAGCAGCGTAGGGGGCGGAGGGCCGGAGACCCAGTACTTC.